The 17 T cell receptor beta chains below come from one sample, sequenced in a study of response to subunit inactivated influenza vaccine. TCRdb analysed the RT-PCR reads with MiXCR anew, one entry per CDR3 protein. Of hundreds of thousands of distinct CDR3 sequences listed, roughly 14% were seen once; the top ten hold approximately 10%. This specimen was PBMCs from blood, taken roughly 12 days after vaccination. The source is a man between 45 and 60 years old who received an inactivated influenza vaccine.

This clonotype was counted many times. This sequence joins TRBV28 and TRBJ2-7, with D uncertain. Germline CDR1 and CDR2: MDHEN and SYDVKM. The CDR3 length is 13 residues. V lost 7 bases to trimming and J lost 2 bases, with 12 bases between them. In nucleotides, the CDR3 is TGTGCCAGCATGGCGGAGCCGACCTACGAGCAGTACTTC. Translating it yields CASMAEPTYEQYF.

This clonotype was seen only a few times. This sequence joins TRBV20-1 and TRBJ1-6; tentatively, D is TRBD1 (5 bases). This CDR3 has 14 residues. V gave up 6 bases and J gave up 9 bases, with 18 bases separating them. Germline V gives CDR1 DFQATT, CDR2 SNEGSKA (reference sequence). DNA for the CDR3: TGCAGTGCGCGGACACTGGATAATCTTTCACCCCTCCACTTT. This translates into CSARTLDNLSPLHF.

This clonotype was seen only a few times. This chain links TRBV7-8 with TRBJ2-1; D is undetermined. Germline values: CDR1 SGHVS, CDR2 FQNEAQ. V was shortened by 2 bases and J by 2 bases, with 7 bases between the two germline ends. The CDR3 loop spans 14 amino acids. DNA of the CDR3: TGTGCCAGCAGCTTATCTCCGGCCTACAATGAGCAGTTCTTC. This encodes CASSLSPAYNEQFF. Full variable domain (rest looked up from reference TRBV7-8 and TRBJ2-1): GAGVSQSPRYKVAKRGQDVALRCDPISGHVSLFWYQQALGQGPEFLTYFQNEAQLDKSGLPSDRFFAERPEGSVSTLKIQRTQQEDSAVYLCASSLSPAYNEQFFGPGTRLTVL.

This chain uses TRBV29-1 with TRBJ2-7, with D perhaps TRBD1 (5 bases). V was trimmed by 5 bases and J by 7 bases, leaving 15 bases between them. This CDR3 spans 12 amino acids. Germline V gene lookup returns CDR1 SQVTM and CDR2 ANQGSEA. CDR3 bases: TGCAGCGTTCGGCCAGGGAATATGGAGCAGTACTTC. Protein sequence: CSVRPGNMEQYF.

The sample holds many counts of this clonotype. The chain carries TRBV4-1 and TRBJ2-2, with D possibly TRBD2 on 5 matching bases. The V end lost 10 bases, the J end lost 1 base, and 13 bases lay between the germline ends. Germline V lookup: CDR1 MGHRA, CDR2 YSYEKL. The length of the CDR3 is 14 residues. In nucleotides, the CDR3 is TGCGCCACCAGGACTGGCGGGAACACCGGGGAGCTGTTTTTT. Its protein product is CATRTGGNTGELFF.

The sample holds many counts of this clonotype. This chain joins TRBV29-1 and TRBJ2-3; TRBD1 might be the D (5 bases). The germline V gene has CDR1 SQVTM and CDR2 ANQGSEA. CDR3 size: 12 residues. Deletions cut 7 bases from V and 2 bases from J, with 10 bases between. The CDR3 protein is CSGDSNTDTQYF. In DNA, the CDR3 is TGCAGCGGCGACAGTAACACAGATACGCAGTATTTT.

The rearrangement joins TRBV29-1 to TRBJ2-1; D not certain. Trimming left V 3 bases short and J 0 bases short, with 12 bases between. Germline lookup yields CDR1 SQVTM and CDR2 ANQGSEA. This CDR3 region has 15 residues. Written as DNA, the CDR3 is TGCAGCGTTGAGATCGGCCCGAGCTCCTACAATGAGCAGTTCTTC. Amino acid sequence: CSVEIGPSSYNEQFF.

The gene calls are TRBV12-3 or TRBV12-4 and TRBJ1-5; TRBD1 is a possible D gene (6 bases). The CDR3 is 16 residues long. Between the trimmed V and J ends, which lost 6 bases and 2 bases, there was a span of 17 bases. The CDR3 DNA follows: TGTGCCAGCAGCTACTTTAGGGGGGAAGGCAATCAGCCCCAGCATTTT. It specifies CASSYFRGEGNQPQHF.

This clonotype showed up many times. The chain carries TRBV5-1 and TRBJ1-1; 8 nucleotides align to TRBD1. CDR1 is SGHRS and CDR2 is YFSETQ in the germline V gene. The V and J ends lost 3 bases and 7 bases, in that order; junction bases with no gene match: 5. The CDR3 has 13 amino acids. In DNA form, the CDR3 reads TGCGCCAGCAGCTCGGGGACAGGAGGTGAAGCTTTCTTT. Residues: CASSSGTGGEAFF.

There are a few counts of this clonotype. This chain joins TRBV29-1 and TRBJ2-2; TRBD2 agrees at 16 bases. Losses at the gene ends were 4 bases for V and 5 bases for J; bases not matched to a gene: 7. Germline values: CDR1 SQVTM, CDR2 ANQGSEA. This CDR3 has 17 amino acids. The CDR3 region is CSVVGTSGRAGTGELFF. CDR3 nucleotides: TGCAGCGTTGTTGGGACTAGCGGGAGGGCCGGAACCGGGGAGCTGTTTTTT.

The V gene is TRBV20-1, the J gene TRBJ2-1, with TRBD2 identical over 12 bases. J gave up 7 bases and V 0 bases, and 4 bases lay outside the gene matches. The CDR3 is 15 residues long. In germline, CDR1 is DFQATT, CDR2 SNEGSKA (reference sequence). CDR3 protein: CSARDRLAGGNEQFF. CDR3 DNA: TGCAGTGCTAGAGATCGGCTAGCGGGGGGGAATGAGCAGTTCTTC.

V and J are TRBV20-1 and TRBJ2-3; D possibly corresponds to TRBD2 (5 bases). This CDR3 spans 14 amino acids. V was clipped by 6 bases and J by 2 bases, with 15 bases between them. CDR1 and CDR2 from the germline V gene are DFQATT and SNEGSKA (reference sequence). DNA of the CDR3: TGCAGTGCCAAGACACGGACTCTCACAGATACGCAGTATTTT. Translated: CSAKTRTLTDTQYF.

Concerning this clonotype: Sequence at one end of the junction differs from germline and may be a read error. The chain couples TRBV4-1 to TRBJ1-2; TRBD1 might be the D (5 bases). Germline V lookup: CDR1 MGHRA, CDR2 YSYEKL. CDR3 length: 13 amino acids. The CDR3 nucleotides are TGCGCCAGCAGCCAAGTAGAGGGGACGGCCTGGGCCTTC. Protein: CASSQVEGTAWAF.

This clonotype turned up a few times. The junction does not match germline at one end; this may be a read error. J is TRBJ2-3 and V is TRBV24-1, with D hard to call. The CDR3 consists of 11 residues. Germline V CDR1 and CDR2: KGHDR, SFDVKD. This CDR3 reads CATSDSYRRFF. The CDR3 DNA reads TGTGCCACCAGTGATTCCTATCGGCGGTTTTTT.

For the CDR3, the DNA is TGCAGCGTTGAAATGGGTTTAGTCGGGGAGCTGTTTTTT. This gives the protein CSVEMGLVGELFF. This chain joins TRBV29-1 and TRBJ2-2, with D unclear. This CDR3 region has 13 residues. V was trimmed by 2 bases and J by 7 bases, leaving 11 bases between them. Germline CDR1 is SQVTM and CDR2 is ANQGSEA.

The chain is built from TRBV4-3 and TRBJ1-4, with D tentatively TRBD1 (6 bases). Germline-derived CDR1 and CDR2 are LGHNA and YSLEER. The CDR3 spans 15 residues. V lost 0 bases, J lost 10 bases, and 15 bases lay in between. CDR3 coding DNA: TGCGCCAGCAGCCAAGATGACGCAGGGGAGGGAAAACTGTTTTTT. Translating gives CASSQDDAGEGKLFF.

The rearrangement links TRBV29-1 to TRBJ2-1, with 11 bases matching TRBD2. The V gene's germline CDR1 is SQVTM and CDR2 ANQGSEA. CDR3 length: 15 residues. V shed 2 bases and J 5 bases; nucleotides not matched to a gene: 5. CDR3 protein: CSVETSSGRNNEQFF. Written as DNA, the CDR3 is TGCAGCGTTGAAACCTCTAGCGGGAGGAACAATGAGCAGTTCTTC.